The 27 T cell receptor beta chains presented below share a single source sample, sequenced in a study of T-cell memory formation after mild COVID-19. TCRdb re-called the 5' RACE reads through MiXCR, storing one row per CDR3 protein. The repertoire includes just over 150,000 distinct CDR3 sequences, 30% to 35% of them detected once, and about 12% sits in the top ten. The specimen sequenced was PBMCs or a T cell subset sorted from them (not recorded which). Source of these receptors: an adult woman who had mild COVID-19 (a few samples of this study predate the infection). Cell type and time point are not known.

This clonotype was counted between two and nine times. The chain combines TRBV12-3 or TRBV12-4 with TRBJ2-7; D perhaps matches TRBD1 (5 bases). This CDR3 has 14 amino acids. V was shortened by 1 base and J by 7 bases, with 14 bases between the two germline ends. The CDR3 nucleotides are TGTGCCAGCAGTTTAGGGGGCGCCCTGGGGGAGCAGTACTTC. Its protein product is CASSLGGALGEQYF.

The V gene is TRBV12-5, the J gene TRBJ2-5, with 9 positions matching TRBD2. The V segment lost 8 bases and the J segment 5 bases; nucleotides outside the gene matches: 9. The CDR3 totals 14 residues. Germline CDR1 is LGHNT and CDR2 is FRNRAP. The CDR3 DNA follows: TGTGCTAGTAAAGCGGGAGGTTTCGGGGAGACCCAGTACTTC. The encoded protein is CASKAGGFGETQYF.

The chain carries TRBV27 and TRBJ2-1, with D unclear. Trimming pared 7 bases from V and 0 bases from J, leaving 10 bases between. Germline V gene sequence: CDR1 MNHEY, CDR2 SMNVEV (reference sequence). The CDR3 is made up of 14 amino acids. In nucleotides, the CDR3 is TGTGCCAGCACACGGCGAAGCTCCTACAATGAGCAGTTCTTC. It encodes CASTRRSSYNEQFF.

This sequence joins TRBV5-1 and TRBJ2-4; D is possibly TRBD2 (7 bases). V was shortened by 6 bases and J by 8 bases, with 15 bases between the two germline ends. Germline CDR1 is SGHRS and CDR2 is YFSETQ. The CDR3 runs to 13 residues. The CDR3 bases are TGCGCCAGCAAACAGGGCGGGGGTGACATTCAGTACTTC. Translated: CASKQGGGDIQYF.

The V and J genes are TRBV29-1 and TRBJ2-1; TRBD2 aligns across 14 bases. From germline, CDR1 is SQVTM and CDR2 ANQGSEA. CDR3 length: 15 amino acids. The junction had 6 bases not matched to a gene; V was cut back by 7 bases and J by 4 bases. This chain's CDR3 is CSGEGLAGAYNEQFF. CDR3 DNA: TGCAGCGGGGAGGGACTAGCGGGAGCATACAATGAGCAGTTCTTC.

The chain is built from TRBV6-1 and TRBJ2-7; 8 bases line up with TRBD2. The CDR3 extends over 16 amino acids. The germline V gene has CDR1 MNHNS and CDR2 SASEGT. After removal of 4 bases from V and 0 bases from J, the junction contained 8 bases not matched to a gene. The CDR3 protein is CASSGPLAGSSYEQYF. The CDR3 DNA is TGTGCCAGCAGTGGACCTTTAGCGGGGAGCTCCTACGAGCAGTACTTC.

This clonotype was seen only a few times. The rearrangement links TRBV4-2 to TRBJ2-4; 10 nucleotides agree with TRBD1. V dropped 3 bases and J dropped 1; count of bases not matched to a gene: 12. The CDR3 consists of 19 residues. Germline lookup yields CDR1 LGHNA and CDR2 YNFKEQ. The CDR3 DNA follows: TGTGCCAGCAGCCAGCCGGGACAGGGGCCTTCCGTTGCCAAAAACATTCAGTACTTC. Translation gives CASSQPGQGPSVAKNIQYF.

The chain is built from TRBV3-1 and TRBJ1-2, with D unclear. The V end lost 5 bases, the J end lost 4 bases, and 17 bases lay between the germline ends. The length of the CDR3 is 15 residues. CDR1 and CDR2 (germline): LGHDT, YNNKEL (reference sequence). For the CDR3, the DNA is TGTGCCAGCAGCACGGGAGCAGGAAGAAGCTATGGCTACACCTTC. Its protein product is CASSTGAGRSYGYTF. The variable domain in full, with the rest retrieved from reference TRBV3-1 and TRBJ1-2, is DTAVSQTPKYLVTQMGNDKSIKCEQNLGHDTMYWYKQDSKKFLKIMFSYNNKELIINETVPNRFSPKSPDKAHLNLHINSLELGDSAVYFCASSTGAGRSYGYTFGSGTRLTVV.

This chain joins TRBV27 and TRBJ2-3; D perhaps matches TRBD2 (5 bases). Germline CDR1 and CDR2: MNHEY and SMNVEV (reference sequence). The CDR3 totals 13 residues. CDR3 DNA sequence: TGTGCTGTGGCGGGCTTAGGCACAGATACGCAGTATTTT. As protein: CAVAGLGTDTQYF.

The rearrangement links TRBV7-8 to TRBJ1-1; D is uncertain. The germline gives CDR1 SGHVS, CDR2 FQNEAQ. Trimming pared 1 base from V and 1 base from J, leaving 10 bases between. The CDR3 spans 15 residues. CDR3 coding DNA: TGTGCCAGCAGCTTAGAAGGCAGATCGAACACTGAAGCTTTCTTT. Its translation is CASSLEGRSNTEAFF.

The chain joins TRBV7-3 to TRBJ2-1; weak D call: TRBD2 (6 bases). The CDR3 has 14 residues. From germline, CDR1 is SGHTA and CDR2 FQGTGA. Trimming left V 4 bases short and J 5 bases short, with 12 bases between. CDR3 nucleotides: TGTGCCAGCAGCTCCCGGGACTTTGACAATGAGCAGTTCTTC. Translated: CASSSRDFDNEQFF.

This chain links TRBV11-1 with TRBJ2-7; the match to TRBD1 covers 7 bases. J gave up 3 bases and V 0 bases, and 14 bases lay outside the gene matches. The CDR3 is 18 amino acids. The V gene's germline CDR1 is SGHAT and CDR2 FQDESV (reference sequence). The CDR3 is CASSLALLHSGGFYEQYF. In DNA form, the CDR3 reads TGTGCCAGCAGCTTAGCGCTCTTACACTCAGGGGGTTTCTACGAGCAGTACTTC.

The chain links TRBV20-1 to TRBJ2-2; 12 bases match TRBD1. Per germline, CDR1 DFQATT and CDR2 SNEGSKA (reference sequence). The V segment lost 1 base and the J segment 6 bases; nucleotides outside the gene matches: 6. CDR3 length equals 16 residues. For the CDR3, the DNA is TGCAGTGCTAGAGGGCGGGACAGGGGGCTTTCCGGGGAGCTGTTTTTT. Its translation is CSARGRDRGLSGELFF.

The CDR3 DNA follows: TGTGCCAGCAGCATGGGCCGGGGGATGACGGAAAAACTGTTTTTT. Translating gives CASSMGRGMTEKLFF. The V call is TRBV7-9, the J call TRBJ1-4, with D possibly TRBD1 on 5 matching bases. The CDR3 has 15 residues. Germline-derived CDR1 and CDR2 are SEHNR and FQNEAQ (reference sequence). Deletions cut 5 bases from V and 8 bases from J, with 18 bases between.

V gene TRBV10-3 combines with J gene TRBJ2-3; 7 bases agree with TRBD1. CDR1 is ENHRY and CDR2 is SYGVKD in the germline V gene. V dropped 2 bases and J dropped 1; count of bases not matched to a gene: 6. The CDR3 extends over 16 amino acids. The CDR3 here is CAISEPGQVGTDTQYF. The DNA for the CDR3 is TGTGCCATCAGTGAGCCTGGACAGGTGGGCACAGATACGCAGTATTTT.

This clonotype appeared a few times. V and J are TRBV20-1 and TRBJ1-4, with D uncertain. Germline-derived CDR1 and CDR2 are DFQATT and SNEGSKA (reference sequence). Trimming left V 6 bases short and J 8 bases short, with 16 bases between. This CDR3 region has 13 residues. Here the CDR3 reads CSALIGVEEKLFF. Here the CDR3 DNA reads TGCAGTGCCCTAATCGGGGTCGAGGAAAAACTGTTTTTT.

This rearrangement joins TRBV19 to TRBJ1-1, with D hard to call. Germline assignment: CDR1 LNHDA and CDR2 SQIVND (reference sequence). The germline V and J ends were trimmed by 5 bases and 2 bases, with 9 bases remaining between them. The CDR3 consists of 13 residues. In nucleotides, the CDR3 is TGTGCCAGTAGTCGTGCCTCAAACACTGAAGCTTTCTTT. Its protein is CASSRASNTEAFF.

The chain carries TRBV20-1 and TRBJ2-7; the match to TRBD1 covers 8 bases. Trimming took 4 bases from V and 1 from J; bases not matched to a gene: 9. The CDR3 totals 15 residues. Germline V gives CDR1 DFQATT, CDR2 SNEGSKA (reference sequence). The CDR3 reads CSATWTGLMSYEQYF. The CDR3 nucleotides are TGCAGTGCTACTTGGACAGGGCTTATGTCCTACGAGCAGTACTTC.

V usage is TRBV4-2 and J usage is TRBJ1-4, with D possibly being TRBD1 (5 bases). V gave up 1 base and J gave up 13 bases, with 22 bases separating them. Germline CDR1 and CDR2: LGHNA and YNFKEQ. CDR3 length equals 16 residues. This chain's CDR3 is CASSQGIGRVEGRLFF. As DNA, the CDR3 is TGTGCCAGCAGCCAAGGTATAGGCAGGGTCGAGGGAAGACTGTTTTTT.

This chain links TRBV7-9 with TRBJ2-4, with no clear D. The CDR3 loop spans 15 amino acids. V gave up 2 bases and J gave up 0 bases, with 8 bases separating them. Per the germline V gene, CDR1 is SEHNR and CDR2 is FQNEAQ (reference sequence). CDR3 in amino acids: CASSLYGSAKNIQYF. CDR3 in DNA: TGTGCCAGCAGCTTATACGGTTCAGCCAAAAACATTCAGTACTTC.

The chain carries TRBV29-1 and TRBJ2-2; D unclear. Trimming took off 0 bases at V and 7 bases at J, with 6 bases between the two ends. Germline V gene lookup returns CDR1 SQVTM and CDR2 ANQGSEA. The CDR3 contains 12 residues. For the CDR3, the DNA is TGCAGCGTTGAAGATCGCTTCGGGGAGCTGTTTTTT. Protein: CSVEDRFGELFF.

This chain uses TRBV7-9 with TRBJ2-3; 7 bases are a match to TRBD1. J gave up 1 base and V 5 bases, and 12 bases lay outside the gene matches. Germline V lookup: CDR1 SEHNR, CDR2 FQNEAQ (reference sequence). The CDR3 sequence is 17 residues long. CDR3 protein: CASSPSIWDSRTDTQYF. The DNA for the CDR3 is TGTGCCAGCAGCCCTAGCATTTGGGACAGCCGCACAGATACGCAGTATTTT.

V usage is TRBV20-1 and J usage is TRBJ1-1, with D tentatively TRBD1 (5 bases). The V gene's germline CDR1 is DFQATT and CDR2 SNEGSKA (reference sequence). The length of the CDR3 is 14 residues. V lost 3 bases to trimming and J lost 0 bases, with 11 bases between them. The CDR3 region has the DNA TGCAGTGCTAGTCGGGGGATACTGAACACTGAAGCTTTCTTT. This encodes CSASRGILNTEAFF.

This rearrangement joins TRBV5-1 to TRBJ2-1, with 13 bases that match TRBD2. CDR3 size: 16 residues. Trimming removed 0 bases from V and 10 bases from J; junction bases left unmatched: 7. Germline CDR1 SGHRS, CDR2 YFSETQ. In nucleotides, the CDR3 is TGCGCCAGCAGCTTGGGGACTAGCGGGAGAGTTGGGGAGCAGTTCTTC. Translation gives CASSLGTSGRVGEQFF.

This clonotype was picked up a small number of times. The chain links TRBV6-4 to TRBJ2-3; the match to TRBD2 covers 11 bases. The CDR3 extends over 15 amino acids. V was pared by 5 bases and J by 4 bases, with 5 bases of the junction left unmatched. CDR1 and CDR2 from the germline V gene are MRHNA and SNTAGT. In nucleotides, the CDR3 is TGTGCCAGCAGTATGACTAGCGGGACTTCAGATACGCAGTATTTT. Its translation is CASSMTSGTSDTQYF.

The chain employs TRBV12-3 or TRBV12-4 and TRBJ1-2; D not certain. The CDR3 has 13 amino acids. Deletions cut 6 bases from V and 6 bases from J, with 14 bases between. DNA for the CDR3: TGTGCCAGCAGAATTACGGCCGGGGATGGCTACACCTTC. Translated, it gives CASRITAGDGYTF.

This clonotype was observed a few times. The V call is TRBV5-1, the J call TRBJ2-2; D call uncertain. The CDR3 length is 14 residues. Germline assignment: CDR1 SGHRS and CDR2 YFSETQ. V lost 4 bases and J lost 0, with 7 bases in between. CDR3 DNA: TGCGCCAGCAGCGCACCAGCGAACACCGGGGAGCTGTTTTTT. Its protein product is CASSAPANTGELFF.